These 24 T cell receptor beta chains were sequenced from one sample in a study of shared clonotypes between healthy human individuals (dated by TCRdb to about 2020). The library was generated by the immunoSEQ multiplex PCR assay. Held by TCRdb, this immuneACCESS table contains in-frame sequences only and omits some clones. Under half of the omission traces to an unresolved V gene where checked; the cause of the rest is unknown. The sample includes more than 500,000 clones, with roughly 95% observed a single time. The biggest ten clones account for 0.05% to 0.08% of the sample. The sequenced sample consisted of naive CD4+ T cells sorted from blood. What the cell subset or site label conveys for this sample: CD45RA+ positively selected. The receptors stem from a woman in her thirties in good health.

The rearrangement uses TRBV28 and TRBJ2-7; D may match TRBD1 or TRBD2 (5 bases each). The CDR3 contains 15 residues. The germline CDR1 and CDR2 sequences are MDHEN and SYDVKM. V gave up 6 bases and J gave up 0 bases, with 15 bases separating them. In DNA, the CDR3 is TGTGCCAGCAGACCTCCGGGACCGAACTCCTACGAGCAGTACTTC. Translated, it gives CASRPPGPNSYEQYF.

The chain uses TRBV7-9 and TRBJ2-5; D unresolved. The DNA matches TRBJ2-7 better at its end, which makes the J call doubtful. CDR3 length: 15 residues. Germline CDR1 reads SEHNR; CDR2 reads FQNEAQ (reference sequence). CDR3 sequence reads: CASTHTAWDSYEQYF. Here the CDR3 DNA reads TGTGCCAGCACCCATACGGCGTGGGATTCCTACGAGCAGTACTTC.

The V call is TRBV9, the J call TRBJ2-3, with D maybe TRBD2 (5 bases). This CDR3 has 14 amino acids. The V gene lost 0 bases and the J gene lost 4 bases, with 9 bases spanning the gap. The germline V gene encodes CDR1 SGDLS and CDR2 YYNGEE. The CDR3 sequence is CASSVVGDSDTQYF. CDR3 DNA: TGTGCCAGCAGCGTAGTCGGGGATTCAGATACGCAGTATTTT. The whole variable domain, filled in from reference TRBV9 and TRBJ2-3, reads DSGVTQTPKHLITATGQRVTLRCSPRSGDLSVYWYQQSLDQGLQFLIQYYNGEERAKGNILERFSAQQFPDLHSELNLSSLELGDSALYFCASSVVGDSDTQYFGPGTRLTVL.

The chain employs TRBV2 and TRBJ2-7, with TRBD1 identical over 9 bases. The CDR3 runs 14 residues. Germline CDR1 SNHLY, CDR2 FYNNEI. Trimming cost V 6 bases and J 7 bases; bases outside gene matches: 10. In DNA form, the CDR3 reads TGTGCCAGCAGCTACCAGACAGGGGGAAGTGAGCAGTACTTC. It yields the protein CASSYQTGGSEQYF. Drawing the rest from reference TRBV2 and TRBJ2-7, the complete variable domain is EPEVTQTPSHQVTQMGQEVILRCVPISNHLYFYWYRQILGQKVEFLVSFYNNEISEKSEIFDDQFSVERPDGSNFTLKIRSTKLEDSAMYFCASSYQTGGSEQYFGPGTRLTVT.

The rearrangement uses TRBV7-9 and TRBJ2-7; perhaps TRBD1 as D (6 bases). Germline V gene lookup returns CDR1 SEHNR and CDR2 FQNEAQ (reference sequence). This CDR3 region has 14 residues. The V end lost 1 base, the J end lost 3 bases, and 10 bases lay between the germline ends. The CDR3 DNA reads TGTGCCAGCAGCTTAGGGACAGTCCTCTACGAGCAGTACTTC. It is translated as CASSLGTVLYEQYF.

This CDR3 is CASSLVSGGSYEQYF. The DNA for the CDR3 is TGTGCCAGCAGCTTAGTGAGCGGGGGCTCCTACGAGCAGTACTTC. This rearrangement joins TRBV7-9 to TRBJ2-7, with 8 bases lining up with TRBD2. Germline-derived CDR1 and CDR2 are SEHNR and FQNEAQ (reference sequence). This CDR3 contains 15 residues. V trimming: 1 base; J trimming: 0 bases; junction bases outside the gene matches: 2.

The V and J genes are TRBV11-3 and TRBJ2-5; D tentatively reads TRBD1 or TRBD2 (6 bases each). The length of the CDR3 is 17 residues. V was cut by 1 base and J by 1 base, with 16 bases left in between. In germline, CDR1 is SGHNT, CDR2 YENEEA. The CDR3 DNA reads TGTGCCAGCAGCTTAGGGAGGGTAAGGGGGAGCCAAGAGACCCAGTACTTC. This sequence encodes CASSLGRVRGSQETQYF.

Here the CDR3 reads CASSEQLYYEQYF. CDR3 DNA sequence: TGTGCCAGCAGTGAACAACTATACTACGAGCAGTACTTC. The chain uses TRBV2 and TRBJ2-7, with D hard to call. Germline-derived CDR1 and CDR2 are SNHLY and FYNNEI. V was trimmed by 2 bases and J by 3 bases, leaving 8 bases between them. CDR3 size: 13 residues.

Only one count was recorded for this clone. This chain links TRBV28 with TRBJ2-1, with 7 bases aligning to TRBD2. Germline V gene data show CDR1 as MDHEN and CDR2 as SYDVKM. Trimming removed 6 bases from V and 9 bases from J; junction bases left unmatched: 8. This CDR3 is 13 amino acids long. In nucleotides, the CDR3 is TGTGCCAGCAGCGTCGTAGTAGCGGGTGAGCAGTTCTTC. It translates to CASSVVVAGEQFF.

This chain joins TRBV18 and TRBJ2-2; D not resolved. The V gene's germline CDR1 is KGHSH and CDR2 LQKENI. V dropped 0 bases and J dropped 3 bases, with 11 bases sitting between them. This CDR3 region has 16 residues. CDR3 amino acids: CASSPPLPGDTGELFF. The CDR3 DNA reads TGTGCCAGCTCACCACCCCTTCCCGGAGACACCGGGGAGCTGTTTTTT.

About this clone: The same CDR3 arises from other DNA sequences in this sample as well. The genes are TRBV9 and TRBJ2-2, with TRBD2 matching 13 bases. There are 16 residues in the CDR3. V shed 2 bases and J 7 bases; nucleotides not matched to a gene: 5. Germline assignment: CDR1 SGDLS and CDR2 YYNGEE. This chain's CDR3 is CASSVGLAGVVGELFF. CDR3 nucleotide sequence: TGTGCCAGCAGCGTTGGACTAGCGGGAGTTGTCGGGGAGCTGTTTTTT.

This clone was counted a single time. The chain recombines TRBV30 with TRBJ2-7; D is undetermined. V lost 3 bases, J lost 4 bases, and 7 bases lay in between. Looked up from germline, CDR1 is GTSNPN and CDR2 is SVGIG (reference sequence). This CDR3 has 11 residues. The CDR3 DNA sequence: TGTGCCTGGAGCAAGGGTTACGAGCAGTACTTC. Translated: CAWSKGYEQYF.

The chain links TRBV5-1 to TRBJ2-1; TRBD2 matches at 10 bases. Trimming took 0 bases from V and 10 from J; bases not matched to a gene: 10. Germline V gene lookup returns CDR1 SGHRS and CDR2 YFSETQ. This CDR3 spans 16 amino acids. The CDR3 loop reads CASSLAVKAGGEEQFF. In DNA form, the CDR3 reads TGCGCCAGCAGCTTGGCCGTTAAAGCGGGAGGGGAAGAGCAGTTCTTC.

The chain couples TRBV6-4 to TRBJ2-1, with a tentative D call TRBD1 (6 bases). CDR1 MRHNA and CDR2 SNTAGT come from the germline V gene. The CDR3 runs to 16 residues. Between the trimmed V and J ends, which lost 6 bases and 0 bases, there was a span of 15 bases. CDR3 DNA sequence: TGTGCCAGCAGAAGAAGACAGGAGAGCTCCTACAATGAGCAGTTCTTC. Amino acids: CASRRRQESSYNEQFF.

The gene calls are TRBV2 and TRBJ2-2, with 9 bases fitting TRBD1. In germline, CDR1 is SNHLY, CDR2 FYNNEI. The length of the CDR3 is 15 residues. Germline trimming cut 6 bases from V and 5 bases from J; bases unmatched to any gene: 7. The CDR3 region is CASSTGGAWTGELFF. CDR3 coding DNA: TGTGCCAGCAGCACAGGGGGCGCGTGGACCGGGGAGCTGTTTTTT.

V usage is TRBV6-4 and J usage is TRBJ1-2; 12 bases map to TRBD1. The germline V gene has CDR1 MRHNA and CDR2 SNTAGT. This CDR3 comprises 20 residues. With V trimmed by 3 bases and J by 4 bases, 18 bases remained unmatched. This CDR3 reads CASSESPLRDRGPGTYGYTF. CDR3 coding DNA: TGTGCCAGCAGTGAATCCCCTCTCCGGGACAGGGGGCCAGGAACCTATGGCTACACCTTC.

The V call is TRBV2, the J call TRBJ2-3; D is undetermined. With 6 bases removed from V and 4 bases from J, the gap between germline ends came to 8 bases. The CDR3 is made up of 12 amino acids. The V gene's germline CDR1 is SNHLY and CDR2 FYNNEI. CDR3 in DNA: TGTGCCAGCAGGGTAGGGTCAGATACGCAGTATTTT. Translating gives CASRVGSDTQYF. Full variable domain (rest looked up from reference TRBV2 and TRBJ2-3): EPEVTQTPSHQVTQMGQEVILRCVPISNHLYFYWYRQILGQKVEFLVSFYNNEISEKSEIFDDQFSVERPDGSNFTLKIRSTKLEDSAMYFCASRVGSDTQYFGPGTRLTVL.

The chain links TRBV7-8 to TRBJ2-5; no clear D gene. The J call may not be correct, given that the DNA end is closer to TRBJ2-7. The length of the CDR3 is 14 residues. The germline V gene encodes CDR1 SGHVS and CDR2 FQNEAQ. The CDR3 DNA reads TGTGCCAGCAGCTTAAAAGCAGACTCCTACGAGCAGTACTTC. Its protein product is CASSLKADSYEQYF.

This chain connects TRBV7-9 to TRBJ1-1; D uncertain. The CDR3 length is 14 residues. The V gene lost 4 bases and the J gene lost 4 bases, with 13 bases spanning the gap. Germline V gene data show CDR1 as SEHNR and CDR2 as FQNEAQ (reference sequence). DNA for the CDR3: TGTGCCAGCAGCTCTCTTGGCAGGAGCACTGAAGCTTTCTTT. Its protein is CASSSLGRSTEAFF.

V gene TRBV19 combines with J gene TRBJ1-2; TRBD1 might be the D (6 bases). Trimming took off 0 bases at V and 0 bases at J, with 8 bases between the two ends. CDR3 length: 15 residues. Germline V gives CDR1 LNHDA, CDR2 SQIVND (reference sequence). CDR3 loop: CASSIEGQANYGYTF. The CDR3 DNA follows: TGTGCCAGTAGTATAGAGGGACAAGCTAACTATGGCTACACCTTC. Variable domain in full (rest from reference TRBV19 and TRBJ1-2): DGGITQSPKYLFRKEGQNVTLSCEQNLNHDAMYWYRQDPGQGLRLIYYSQIVNDFQKGDIAEGYSVSREKKESFPLTVTSAQKNPTAFYLCASSIEGQANYGYTFGSGTRLTVV.

This sequence joins TRBV19 and TRBJ1-1, with 7 bases that match TRBD1. The V segment lost 5 bases and the J segment 7 bases; nucleotides outside the gene matches: 4. The CDR3 length is 12 residues. The germline V gene encodes CDR1 LNHDA and CDR2 SQIVND (reference sequence). DNA for the CDR3: TGTGCCAGTAGTCCCAGGGGGGGTGAAGCTTTCTTT. This codes for CASSPRGGEAFF.

V gene TRBV10-1 combines with J gene TRBJ1-6; D perhaps matches TRBD1 (5 bases). CDR1 is WNHNN, CDR2 SYGVQD, per germline (reference sequence). This CDR3 comprises 14 residues. V was shortened by 6 bases and J by 4 bases, with 10 bases between the two germline ends. Written as DNA, the CDR3 is TGCGCCAGCAGCCAAGGACATTATAATTCACCCCTCCACTTT. It yields the protein CASSQGHYNSPLHF.

J is TRBJ2-1 and V is TRBV4-1; D remains ambiguous. The length of the CDR3 is 17 residues. V lost 0 bases and J lost 3, with 15 bases in between. Germline V gene sequence: CDR1 MGHRA, CDR2 YSYEKL. CDR3 residues: CASSQEGKGNFYNEQFF. The CDR3, as DNA: TGCGCCAGCAGCCAAGAGGGGAAAGGGAATTTCTACAATGAGCAGTTCTTC.

The CDR3 loop reads CASSQTGASEKLFF. CDR3 nucleotide sequence: TGTGCCAGCAGCCAGACAGGGGCGTCTGAAAAACTGTTTTTT. The rearrangement joins TRBV25-1 to TRBJ1-4, with 8 bases aligning to TRBD1. Germline values: CDR1 MGHDK, CDR2 SYGVNS. With V trimmed by 6 bases and J by 7 bases, 7 bases remained unmatched. The CDR3 is made up of 14 amino acids.